This TCR beta chain was captured by sequencing in a study of post-analysis software for immune sequencing data. A note on this clonotype: Its antigen is not known.

TCR beta cDNA libraries included unique molecular identifiers. A single record per CDR3 protein comes from TCRdb applying MiXCR to the PCR reads. This table has 800,000 to 950,000 distinct CDR3 sequences, about 57% appearing once. The CDR3 runs to 15 residues. CDR1 and CDR2 from the germline V gene are SGHTA and FQGNSA. V trimming: 4 bases; J trimming: 4 bases; junction bases outside the gene matches: 7. Regarding the study as a whole: Controls had lower frequencies than patients of a few TRBV segments, which included TRBV5-6, TRBV5-1 and TRBV20-1.

Sequences were obtained from blood. The chain joins TRBV7-2 to TRBJ1-2; 9 nucleotides line up with TRBD1. This TCR was recovered from a girl aged 5-17 years with multiple sclerosis. CDR3 sequence: CASSSGQGWTYGYTF. The CDR3 nucleotides read TGTGCCAGCAGCTCCGGACAGGGGTGGACCTATGGCTACACCTTC.